This T cell receptor beta chain was observed in a study of CD8+ T cells in alopecia areata. Overall study context: It was oral tofacitinib, at 5 to 10 mg twice daily, that treated patients received.

A note on this clone: Its matching antigen is unknown.

V was shortened by 5 bases and J by 5 bases, with 18 bases between the two germline ends. Germline V gene data show CDR1 as SGHAT and CDR2 as FQNNGV. The CDR3 has 15 amino acids. Overall study results and limits: Alphabeta T cells residing in normal skin are also sequenced in scalp samples.

Investigators isolated RNA and reverse transcribed it into cDNA to act as the sequencing template. Libraries were prepared by immunoSEQ multiplex PCR; TCRdb keeps only in-frame clonotypes and omits some of them. The sample records about 200,000 clones, 50% to 65% being singletons. As part of sample collection, lesional scalp punch biopsies and peripheral blood were taken from alopecia areata patients. The sequence was obtained from a human donor with alopecia areata. The chain carries TRBV11-2 and TRBJ2-5; possible D gene TRBD1, 6 bases. Here the sequenced sample was CD4+ T cells sorted from blood, taken at week 0. CDR3 sequence: CASSADPGVWETQYF. Here the CDR3 DNA reads TGTGCCAGCAGCGCTGACCCAGGGGTTTGGGAGACCCAGTACTTC. The complete variable domain, with remaining parts taken from reference TRBV11-2 and TRBJ2-5, reads EAGVAQSPRYKIIEKRQSVAFWCNPISGHATLYWYQQILGQGPKLLIQFQNNGVVDDSQLPKDRFSAERLKGVDSTLKIQPAKLEDSAVYLCASSADPGVWETQYFGPGTRLLVL.